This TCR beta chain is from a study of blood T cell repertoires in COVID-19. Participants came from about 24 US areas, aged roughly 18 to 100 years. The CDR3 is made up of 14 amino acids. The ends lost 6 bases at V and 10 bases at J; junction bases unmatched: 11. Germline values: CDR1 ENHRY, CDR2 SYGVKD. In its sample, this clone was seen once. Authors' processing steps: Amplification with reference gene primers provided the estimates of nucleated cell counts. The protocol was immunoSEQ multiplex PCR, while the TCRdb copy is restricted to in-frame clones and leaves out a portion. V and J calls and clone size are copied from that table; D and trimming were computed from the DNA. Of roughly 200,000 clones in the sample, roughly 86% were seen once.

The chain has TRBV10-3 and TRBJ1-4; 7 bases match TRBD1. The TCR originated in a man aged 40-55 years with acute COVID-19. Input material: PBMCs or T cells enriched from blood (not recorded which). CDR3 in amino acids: CAISRDRPLGKLFF. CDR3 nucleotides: TGTGCCATCAGCAGGGACAGACCCTTGGGAAAACTGTTTTTT.